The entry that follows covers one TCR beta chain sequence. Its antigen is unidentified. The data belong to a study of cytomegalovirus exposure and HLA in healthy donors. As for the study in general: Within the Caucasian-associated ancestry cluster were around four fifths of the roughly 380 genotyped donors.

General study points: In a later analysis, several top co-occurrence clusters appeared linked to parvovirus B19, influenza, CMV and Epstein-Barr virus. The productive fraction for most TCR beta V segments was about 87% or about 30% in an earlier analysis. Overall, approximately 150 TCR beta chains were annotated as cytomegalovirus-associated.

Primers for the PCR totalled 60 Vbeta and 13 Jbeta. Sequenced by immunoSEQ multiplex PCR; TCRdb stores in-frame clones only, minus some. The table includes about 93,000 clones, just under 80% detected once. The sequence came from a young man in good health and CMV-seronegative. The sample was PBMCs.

CDR3 nucleotide sequence: TGTGCCAGCAGCTTAGACCAGGTCGACACCGGGGAGCTGTTTTTT. Amino acid sequence: CASSLDQVDTGELFF. V gene TRBV7-9 combines with J gene TRBJ2-2; no clear D gene. Germline-derived CDR1 and CDR2 are SEHNR and FQNEAQ (reference sequence). Between the trimmed V and J ends, which lost 1 base and 3 bases, there was a span of 9 bases. This CDR3 is 15 amino acids long.